These T cell receptor beta chains were read from a single sample in a study of T cell repertoires in aging, cancer and after chemotherapy. TCRdb reprocessed the multiplex PCR reads with MiXCR, giving one entry per CDR3 protein. The table has 8,500 to 10,000 distinct CDR3 sequences, around a third seen once. The sequencing input was blood. The source is a human donor in good health. The donor label of this sample is uncertain. Each CDR3 is given with its conserved first and last residue. A D gene is named only where the DNA matches it firmly. Size is omitted from some rows. Given values are once, few, many or a class for expanded clones.

j_gene | d_gene | abundance | v_gene | CDR3aa | CDR3nt
TRBJ2-1 | NA | medium-sized | TRBV27 | CASSPSRPTKARSYNEQFF | TGTGCCAGCAGCCCTTCTCGACCTACAAAGGCCCGCTCCTACAATGAGCAGTTCTTC
TRBJ2-7 | NA | medium-sized | TRBV30 | CAWSVQAGLYEQYF | TGTGCCTGGAGTGTACAGGCAGGGCTCTACGAGCAGTACTTC
TRBJ1-2 | NA | few | TRBV5-4 | CASSPEREDYGYTF | TGTGCCAGCAGCCCTGAAAGGGAGGACTATGGCTACACCTTC
TRBJ2-7 | TRBD2 | NA | TRBV6-6 | CAISDGGGPYEQYF | TGTGCCATCAGTGATGGCGGGGGGCCCTACGAGCAGTACTTC
TRBJ2-2 | NA | NA | TRBV20-1 | CSARGQTNTGELFF | TGCAGTGCTAGAGGACAGACGAACACCGGGGAGCTGTTTTTT
TRBJ2-2 | NA | NA | TRBV15 | CATSSDRRNTGELFF | TGTGCCACCAGCAGTGACAGGAGGAACACCGGGGAGCTGTTTTTT
TRBJ1-2 | NA | NA | TRBV7-9 | CASSLQGSNYGYTF | TGTGCCAGCAGCTTACAGGGGTCGAACTATGGCTACACCTTC
TRBJ2-5 | NA | NA | TRBV18 | CASSPRRVMETQYF | TGTGCCAGCTCACCCCGGAGGGTCATGGAGACCCAGTACTTC
TRBJ2-3 | NA | NA | TRBV13 | CASSPRVRTGPRDTQYF | TGTGCCAGCAGCCCCAGAGTTCGGACGGGGCCTCGGGATACGCAGTATTTT
TRBJ1-4 | NA | medium-sized | TRBV5-5 | CASSLAAAAENEKLFF | TGTGCCAGCAGCTTGGCGGCGGCAGCCGAAAATGAAAAACTGTTTTTT
TRBJ1-2 | NA | few | TRBV19 | CASSVTGTSNMGRNYGYTF | TGTGCCAGTAGTGTAACCGGGACGTCCAACATGGGTCGTAACTATGGCTACACCTTC
TRBJ2-2 | NA | NA | TRBV5-3 | CARKERERIEPGELFF | TGTGCCAGAAAAGAGAGGGAAAGAATTGAACCCGGGGAGCTGTTTTTT
TRBJ2-3 | TRBD2 | once | TRBV29-1 | CSVAGTSGFPDTQYF | TGCAGCGTTGCCGGGACTAGCGGATTCCCTGATACGCAGTATTTT
TRBJ1-3 | TRBD1 | NA | TRBV10-3 | CAISRDRVFSGNTIYF | TGTGCCATCAGTCGGGACAGGGTTTTCTCTGGAAACACCATATATTTT
TRBJ2-2 | NA | few | TRBV19 | CASKRQQNTGELFF | TGTGCCAGTAAGAGGCAACAGAACACCGGGGAGCTGTTTTTT
TRBJ2-7 | NA | few | TRBV6-1 | CASSDGSAYEQYF | TGTGCCAGCAGTGACGGTAGCGCCTACGAGCAGTACTTC
TRBJ2-1 | TRBD1 | NA | TRBV7-2 | CASSETGTVGRNEQFF | TGTGCCAGCAGCGAAACCGGGACAGTGGGCCGCAATGAGCAGTTCTTC
TRBJ2-3 | NA | NA | TRBV18 | CASSRQDPSTDTQYF | TGTGCCAGCTCACGACAGGATCCTAGCACAGATACGCAGTATTTT
TRBJ1-1 | NA | NA | TRBV10-3 | CAISASQPMNTEAFF | TGTGCCATCAGTGCATCACAACCGATGAACACTGAAGCTTTCTTT
TRBJ2-7 | NA | few | TRBV28 | CASSAPYEQYF | TGTGCCAGCAGCGCTCCCTACGAGCAGTACTTC
TRBJ2-2 | TRBD1 | medium-sized | TRBV6-5 | CASSLDRVGTGELFF | TGTGCCAGCAGTTTGGACAGGGTTGGGACCGGGGAGCTGTTTTTT
TRBJ2-6 | NA | NA | TRBV7-2 | CASSLAGANVLTF | TGTGCCAGCAGCTTAGCTGGGGCCAACGTCCTGACTTTC
TRBJ2-6 | NA | NA | TRBV30 | CAWGAPGANVLTF | TGTGCCTGGGGAGCGCCTGGGGCCAACGTCCTGACTTTC
TRBJ2-7 | TRBD2 | NA | TRBV6-5 | CASSGVAGGQQYF | TGCGCCAGCAGTGGTGTAGCGGGCGGGCAGCAGTACTTC
TRBJ1-5 | TRBD1 | NA | TRBV5-4 | CASRTGARNQPQHF | TGTGCCAGCAGGACAGGGGCAAGAAATCAGCCCCAGCATTTT
TRBJ2-3 | TRBD1 | few | TRBV5-6 | CASSFAGQGSTDTQYF | TGTGCCAGCAGTTTTGCTGGACAGGGTAGCACAGATACGCAGTATTTT
TRBJ1-4 | NA | NA | TRBV5-4 | CASSLGGSNEKLFF | TGTGCCAGCAGCTTGGGAGGGAGCAATGAAAAACTGTTTTTT
TRBJ1-2 | NA | NA | TRBV11-2 | CASSSPGRRVGYTF | TGTGCCAGCAGCTCACCGGGACGACGAGTCGGCTACACCTTC
TRBJ1-6 | NA | few | TRBV19 | CASSIDRNSPLHF | TGTGCCAGTAGTATAGATCGAAATTCACCCCTCCACTTT
TRBJ2-5 | TRBD1 | NA | TRBV7-9 | CASSPSTGRETQYF | TGTGCCAGCAGCCCATCGACAGGGAGAGAGACCCAGTACTTC
TRBJ2-1 | TRBD2 | NA | TRBV6-6 | CASSLLAGGAGLYNEQFF | TGTGCCAGCAGTTTACTAGCGGGGGGGGCGGGTTTGTACAATGAGCAGTTCTTC
TRBJ1-1 | NA | NA | TRBV27 | CASSFYGGSTEAFF | TGTGCCAGCAGTTTTTACGGTGGGAGCACTGAAGCTTTCTTT
TRBJ1-2 | TRBD1 | few | TRBV6-5 | CASSDPDRGIYGYTF | TGTGCCAGCAGTGACCCGGACAGGGGGATCTATGGCTACACCTTC
TRBJ2-2 | NA | medium-sized | TRBV19 | CAPRGQRNTGELFF | TGTGCCCCGCGAGGACAGAGGAACACCGGGGAGCTGTTTTTT
TRBJ2-5 | NA | medium-sized | TRBV27 | CASSPATRPEETQYF | TGTGCCAGCAGTCCGGCGACTAGGCCTGAAGAGACCCAGTACTTC